One sample yielded the 23 T cell receptor beta chains listed below, sequenced in a study of T-cell reconstitution after alpha-beta-depleted transplantation in children. TCRbeta library construction was performed incorporating unique molecular identifiers. TCRdb used MiXCR to reprocess the PCR reads, holding one entry per CDR3 protein. The data contain 600,000 to 800,000 distinct CDR3 sequences, around 13% of them seen just once; the ten biggest clones take up 0.65% to 0.9%. The sample in question was PBMCs, obtained before TCRalphabeta/CD19-depleted stem cell transplant. The receptors come from a girl aged 2-10 years with congenital amegakaryocytic thrombocytopenia, due to receive a stem cell transplant.

This clonotype was observed at least ten times. The rearrangement joins TRBV10-1 to TRBJ2-1; TRBD2 agrees at 8 bases. Germline loops: CDR1 WNHNN, CDR2 SYGVQD (reference sequence). The CDR3 covers 16 residues. V was pared by 7 bases and J by 7 bases, with 15 bases of the junction left unmatched. The CDR3 nucleotides read TGCGCCAGCATGGGAGGGGGAGCGGGAGTAAGAAATGAGCAGTTCTTC. Amino acids: CASMGGGAGVRNEQFF.

This clonotype was detected a few times. The chain uses TRBV7-2 and TRBJ1-5; 7 bases fit TRBD1. The CDR3 spans 15 residues. The junction had 9 bases not matched to a gene; V was cut back by 5 bases and J by 5 bases. CDR1 is SGHTA and CDR2 is FQGNSA in the germline V gene. The CDR3 DNA reads as TGTGCCAGCAGCGCCCGGACAGGAAAAGATCAGCCCCAGCATTTT. Its protein product is CASSARTGKDQPQHF.

This chain uses TRBV10-3 with TRBJ2-5; D is uncertain. CDR3 size: 12 residues. Germline values: CDR1 ENHRY, CDR2 SYGVKD. Between the trimmed V and J ends, which lost 5 bases and 3 bases, there was a span of 7 bases. The CDR3, as DNA: TGTGCCATCAGTCCGACCGAAGAGACCCAGTACTTC. Protein product: CAISPTEETQYF.

This clonotype was counted once. The rearrangement links TRBV12-3 or TRBV12-4 to TRBJ2-2; TRBD2 matches at 12 bases. With 3 bases clipped from V and 4 bases from J, the junction kept 9 bases outside the gene matches. The CDR3 is made up of 18 amino acids. This CDR3 reads CASSFITSGRFRTGELFF. CDR3 DNA: TGTGCCAGCAGTTTTATTACTAGCGGGAGGTTTCGCACCGGGGAGCTGTTTTTT.

This clonotype turned up a few times. The chain employs TRBV15 and TRBJ2-1, with 10 bases that match TRBD2. CDR1 and CDR2 from the germline V gene are LNHNV and YYDKDF (reference sequence). V was pared by 5 bases and J by 8 bases, with 9 bases of the junction left unmatched. The CDR3 spans 15 residues. The CDR3 coding sequence is TGTGCCACCAGCTATCTAGCGGGAGATAGAGATGAGCAGTTCTTC. Its protein is CATSYLAGDRDEQFF.

The chain joins TRBV24-1 to TRBJ2-5; a possible D gene is TRBD2 (6 bases). Per germline, CDR1 KGHDR and CDR2 SFDVKD. V was pared by 4 bases and J by 2 bases, with 25 bases between. The CDR3 contains 19 residues. The CDR3 region is CATSDRSYLTRDLQETQYF. The CDR3 coding sequence is TGTGCCACCAGTGACCGCTCCTACCTGACCCGGGACTTGCAAGAGACCCAGTACTTC.

This clonotype appeared many times. The chain has TRBV12-3 or TRBV12-4 and TRBJ2-1; D tentatively fits TRBD1 or TRBD2 (5 bases each). Trimming removed 3 bases from V and 9 bases from J, with 12 bases in between. The CDR3 is 13 residues long. In DNA, the CDR3 is TGTGCCAGCAGTTTTGGGGGTACAGCTGAGCAGTTCTTC. Amino acid sequence: CASSFGGTAEQFF.

There are a few counts of this clonotype. The genes are TRBV29-1 and TRBJ1-1; TRBD1 aligns across 9 bases. CDR3 length equals 13 residues. The germline gives CDR1 SQVTM, CDR2 ANQGSEA. After removal of 0 bases from V and 10 bases from J, the junction contained 6 bases not matched to a gene. The CDR3 sequence is CSVEEALTGGAFF. As DNA, the CDR3 is TGCAGCGTTGAAGAGGCCCTGACAGGGGGAGCTTTCTTT.

The table lists this clonotype with many counts. This sequence joins TRBV6-4 and TRBJ1-6; D remains ambiguous. V was clipped by 9 bases and J by 11 bases, with 5 bases between them. Germline CDR1 is MRHNA and CDR2 is SNTAGT. CDR3 length: 9 amino acids. CDR3 coding DNA: TGTGCCAGGCTGGCACCCCTCCACTTT. Protein product: CARLAPLHF.

CDR3 sequence: CASSQGVLRGLLNQPQHF. CDR3 DNA: TGCGCCAGCAGCCAAGGAGTCCTAAGGGGGCTCCTCAATCAGCCCCAGCATTTT. The chain joins TRBV4-1 to TRBJ1-5; 7 bases are shared with TRBD1. This CDR3 is 18 amino acids long. The junction had 12 bases not matched to a gene; V was cut back by 1 base and J by 3 bases. Germline CDR1 MGHRA, CDR2 YSYEKL.

This clonotype was recorded at least ten times. This sequence joins TRBV28 and TRBJ2-3, with 8 bases identical to TRBD2. CDR3 length: 20 amino acids. The germline CDR1 and CDR2 sequences are MDHEN and SYDVKM. J was trimmed by 3 bases and V by 5 bases; bases with no gene match: 22. The CDR3 DNA sequence: TGTGCCAGCAGTAATGTTGGCGGGGGCTTGAGTAGCGGGACTACAGATACGCAGTATTTT. Amino acids: CASSNVGGGLSSGTTDTQYF. The full variable domain, completed using reference TRBV28 and TRBJ2-3, is DVKVTQSSRYLVKRTGEKVFLECVQDMDHENMFWYRQDPGLGLRLIYFSYDVKMKEKGDIPEGYSVSREKKERFSLILESASTNQTSMYLCASSNVGGGLSSGTTDTQYFGPGTRLTVL.

CDR3 amino acids: CSAFSPLSKTTVNEQFF. The CDR3 DNA reads as TGCAGTGCTTTTTCCCCTCTTTCGAAAACTACTGTCAATGAGCAGTTCTTC. The J gene is TRBJ2-1, the V gene TRBV20-1; D ambiguous. Germline lookup yields CDR1 DFQATT and CDR2 SNEGSKA (reference sequence). CDR3 length: 17 residues. Trimming removed 5 bases at V and 6 bases at J, with 26 bases between.

This clonotype was recorded many times. The chain combines TRBV29-1 with TRBJ2-7; 10 nucleotides match TRBD2. J was trimmed by 0 bases and V by 3 bases; bases with no gene match: 11. The CDR3 spans 17 residues. The germline gives CDR1 SQVTM, CDR2 ANQGSEA. CDR3 sequence reads: CSVDFATSGSFSYEQYF. CDR3 coding DNA: TGCAGCGTTGATTTTGCGACTAGCGGGTCTTTCTCCTACGAGCAGTACTTC.

This clonotype was counted many times. The chain carries TRBV13 and TRBJ2-5; a weak D match, TRBD1 (5 bases). With 7 bases removed from V and 5 bases from J, the gap between germline ends came to 41 bases. Germline V lookup: CDR1 PRHDT, CDR2 FYEKMQ (reference sequence). The CDR3 is 22 amino acids. The CDR3 sequence: CASTSEVLGLLTTPGFWETQYF. The CDR3 nucleotides are TGTGCCAGCACTTCTGAAGTTCTGGGGTTGTTAACGACCCCAGGGTTTTGGGAGACCCAGTACTTC.

This clonotype was observed a few times. The rearrangement links TRBV20-1 to TRBJ2-3; TRBD2 agrees at 9 bases. The CDR3 spans 15 residues. The V and J ends lost 5 bases and 6 bases, in that order; junction bases with no gene match: 12. CDR1 is DFQATT, CDR2 SNEGSKA, per germline (reference sequence). CDR3 residues: CSALHLAGRPDTQYF. The CDR3 DNA follows: TGCAGTGCTCTCCATCTAGCGGGGAGACCTGATACGCAGTATTTT.

This chain links TRBV29-1 with TRBJ2-7; D uncertain. With 4 bases removed from V and 4 bases from J, the gap between germline ends came to 5 bases. Germline V gene data show CDR1 as SQVTM and CDR2 as ANQGSEA. The CDR3 contains 10 residues. Here the CDR3 DNA reads TGCAGCGTTGGTGTGTACGAGCAGTACTTC. It is translated as CSVGVYEQYF.

This clonotype has a handful of counts. Here the CDR3 DNA reads TGCAGCGGCCAACCTTCGACAGGGAGCTACGAGCAGTACTTC. It is translated as CSGQPSTGSYEQYF. This chain links TRBV29-1 with TRBJ2-7; 7 bases map to TRBD1. This CDR3 contains 14 residues. Germline V gene lookup returns CDR1 SQVTM and CDR2 ANQGSEA. J was trimmed by 3 bases and V by 7 bases; bases with no gene match: 12.

Turning to this clonotype: A much larger clone lies a single base off, so this may be a read error. This chain links TRBV5-1 with TRBJ2-7; 9 bases map to TRBD1. The CDR3 is 15 residues long. J lost 8 bases, V lost 2 bases, and 11 bases had no gene match. CDR1 is SGHRS, CDR2 YFSETQ, per germline. DNA for the CDR3: TGCGCCAGCAGCTTTTCTGGACAGGGGAGGTACAAGCAGTACTTC. Protein: CASSFSGQGRYKQYF.

At least ten counts were recorded for this clonotype. The chain is built from TRBV5-1 and TRBJ2-2; D is tentatively TRBD1 or TRBD2 (5 bases each). This CDR3 comprises 15 residues. Germline loops: CDR1 SGHRS, CDR2 YFSETQ. V lost 5 bases to trimming and J lost 3 bases, with 14 bases between them. CDR3 bases: TGCGCCAGCAGACGGGACCTATCGTACACCGGGGAGCTGTTTTTT. It yields the protein CASRRDLSYTGELFF.

In its sample, this clonotype was seen many times. The gene calls are TRBV9 and TRBJ2-1; no firm D call. Germline CDR1 SGDLS, CDR2 YYNGEE. Trimming took 1 base from V and 0 from J, leaving 11 bases between them. This CDR3 region has 16 residues. The CDR3 reads CASSVRGGSSYNEQFF. The CDR3 DNA is TGTGCCAGCAGCGTACGTGGCGGAAGCTCCTACAATGAGCAGTTCTTC.

This rearrangement joins TRBV3-1 to TRBJ1-4; 8 bases align to TRBD1. V shed 3 bases and J 7 bases; nucleotides not matched to a gene: 16. CDR1 LGHDT and CDR2 YNNKEL come from the germline V gene (reference sequence). The CDR3 has 18 amino acids. CDR3 in amino acids: CASSHLQGAPGEREKLFF. CDR3 DNA: TGTGCCAGCAGCCATCTTCAGGGGGCGCCCGGAGAACGTGAAAAACTGTTTTTT. Variable domain in full (rest from reference TRBV3-1 and TRBJ1-4): DTAVSQTPKYLVTQMGNDKSIKCEQNLGHDTMYWYKQDSKKFLKIMFSYNNKELIINETVPNRFSPKSPDKAHLNLHINSLELGDSAVYFCASSHLQGAPGEREKLFFGSGTQLSVL.

This clonotype appeared a few times. The V call is TRBV3-1, the J call TRBJ2-3; the D is unclear. Trimming cost V 2 bases and J 12 bases, with 21 bases left between them. The CDR3 is 15 amino acids. The germline CDR1 and CDR2 sequences are LGHDT and YNNKEL (reference sequence). CDR3: CASSQNLLEPNHQYF. The CDR3 DNA is TGTGCCAGCAGCCAAAATCTTCTAGAGCCCAACCATCAGTATTTT.

This clonotype was observed many times. The genes are TRBV20-1 and TRBJ2-5, with 7 bases matching TRBD2. After removal of 3 bases from V and 4 bases from J, the junction contained 5 bases not matched to a gene. Germline lookup yields CDR1 DFQATT and CDR2 SNEGSKA (reference sequence). The CDR3 has 13 amino acids. CDR3 DNA sequence: TGCAGTGCTAGGTTATGGGAGGGAGAGACCCAGTACTTC. Its protein is CSARLWEGETQYF.